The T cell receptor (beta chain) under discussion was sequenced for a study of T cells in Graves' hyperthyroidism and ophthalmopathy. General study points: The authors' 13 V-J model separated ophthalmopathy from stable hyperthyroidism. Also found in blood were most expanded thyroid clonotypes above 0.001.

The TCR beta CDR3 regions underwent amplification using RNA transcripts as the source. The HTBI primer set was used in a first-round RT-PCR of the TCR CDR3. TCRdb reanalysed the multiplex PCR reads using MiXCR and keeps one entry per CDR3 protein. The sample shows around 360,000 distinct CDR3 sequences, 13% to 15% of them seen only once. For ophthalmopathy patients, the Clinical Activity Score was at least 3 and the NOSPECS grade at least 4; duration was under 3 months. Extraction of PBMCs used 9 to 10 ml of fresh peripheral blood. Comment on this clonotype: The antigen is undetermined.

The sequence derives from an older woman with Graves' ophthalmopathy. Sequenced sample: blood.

The CDR3 region has the DNA TGCAGTGCCGAACAAGGGGCCAGGCCCCAGCATTTT. Residues: CSAEQGARPQHF. This rearrangement joins TRBV20-1 to TRBJ1-5; D is possibly TRBD1 (5 bases). The V end lost 6 bases, the J end lost 9 bases, and 15 bases lay between the germline ends. Per the germline V gene, CDR1 is DFQATT and CDR2 is SNEGSKA (reference sequence). The CDR3 extends over 12 amino acids.